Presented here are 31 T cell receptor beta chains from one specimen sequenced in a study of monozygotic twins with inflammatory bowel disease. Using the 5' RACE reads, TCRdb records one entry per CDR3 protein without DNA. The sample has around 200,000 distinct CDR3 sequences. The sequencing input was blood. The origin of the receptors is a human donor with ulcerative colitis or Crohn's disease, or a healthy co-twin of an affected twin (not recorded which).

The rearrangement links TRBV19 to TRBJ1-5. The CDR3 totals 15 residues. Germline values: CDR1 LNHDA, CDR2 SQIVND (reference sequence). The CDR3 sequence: CASTARRTDHQPQHF.

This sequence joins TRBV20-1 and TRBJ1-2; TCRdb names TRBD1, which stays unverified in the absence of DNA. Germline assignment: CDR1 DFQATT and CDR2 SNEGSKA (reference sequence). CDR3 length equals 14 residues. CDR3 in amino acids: CSASGGQGWGGYTF.

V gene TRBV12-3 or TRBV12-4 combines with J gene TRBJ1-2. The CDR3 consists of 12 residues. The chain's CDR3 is CASSFGFYGYTF.

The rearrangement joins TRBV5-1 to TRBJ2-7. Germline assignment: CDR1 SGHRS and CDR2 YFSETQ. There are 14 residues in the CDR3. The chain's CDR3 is CASSPGQVPYEQYF.

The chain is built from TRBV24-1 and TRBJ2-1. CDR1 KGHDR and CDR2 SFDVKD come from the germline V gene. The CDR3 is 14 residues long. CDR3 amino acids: CATSAMGVYNEQFF.

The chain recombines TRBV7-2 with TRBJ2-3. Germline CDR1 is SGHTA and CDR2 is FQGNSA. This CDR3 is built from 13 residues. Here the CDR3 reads CASSPQVIGTQYF. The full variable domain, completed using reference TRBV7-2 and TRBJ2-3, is GAGVSQSPSNKVTEKGKDVELRCDPISGHTALYWYRQSLGQGLEFLIYFQGNSAPDKSGLPSDRFSAERTGGSVSTLTIQRTQQEDSAVYLCASSPQVIGTQYFGPGTRLTVL.

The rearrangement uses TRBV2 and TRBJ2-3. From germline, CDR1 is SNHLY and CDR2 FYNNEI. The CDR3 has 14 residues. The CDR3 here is CASSEARPSLTQYF.

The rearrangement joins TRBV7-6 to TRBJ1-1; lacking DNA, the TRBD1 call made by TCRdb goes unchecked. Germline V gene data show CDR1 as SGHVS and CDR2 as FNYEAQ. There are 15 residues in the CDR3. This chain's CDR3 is CASSAQGAGGTEAFF.

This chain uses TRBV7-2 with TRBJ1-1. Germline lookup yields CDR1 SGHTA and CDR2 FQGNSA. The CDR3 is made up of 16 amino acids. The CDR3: CASSLVSGGRNTEAFF.

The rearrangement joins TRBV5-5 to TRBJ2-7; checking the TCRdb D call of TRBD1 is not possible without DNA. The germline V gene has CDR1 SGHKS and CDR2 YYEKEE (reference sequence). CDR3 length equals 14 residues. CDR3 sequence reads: CASSFFPGAYEQYF.

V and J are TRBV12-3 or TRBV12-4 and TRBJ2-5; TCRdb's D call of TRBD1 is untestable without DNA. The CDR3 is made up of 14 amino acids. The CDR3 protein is CASSFPGGVETQYF.

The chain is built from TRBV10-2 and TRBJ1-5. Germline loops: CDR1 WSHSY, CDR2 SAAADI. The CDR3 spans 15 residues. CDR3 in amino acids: CASSGNSLSNQPQHF.

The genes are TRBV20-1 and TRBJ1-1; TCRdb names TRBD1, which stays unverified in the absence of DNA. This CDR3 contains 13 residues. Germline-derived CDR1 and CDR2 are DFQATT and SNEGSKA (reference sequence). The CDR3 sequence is CRAGTGINTEAFF.

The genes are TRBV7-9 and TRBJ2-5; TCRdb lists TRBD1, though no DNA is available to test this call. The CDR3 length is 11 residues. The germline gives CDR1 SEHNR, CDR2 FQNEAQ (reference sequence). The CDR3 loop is CASSRERTQYF. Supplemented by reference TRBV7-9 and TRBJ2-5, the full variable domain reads DTGVSQNPRHKITKRGQNVTFRCDPISEHNRLYWYRQTLGQGPEFLTYFQNEAQLEKSRLLSDRFSAERPKGSFSTLEIQRTEQGDSAMYLCASSRERTQYFGPGTRLLVL.

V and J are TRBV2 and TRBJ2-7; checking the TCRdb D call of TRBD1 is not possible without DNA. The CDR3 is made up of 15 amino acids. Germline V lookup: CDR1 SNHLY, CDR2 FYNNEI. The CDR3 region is CASSERTGGSWEQYF.

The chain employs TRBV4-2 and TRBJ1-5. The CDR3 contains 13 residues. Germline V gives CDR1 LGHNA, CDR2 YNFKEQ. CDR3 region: CASSQDDNQPQHF.

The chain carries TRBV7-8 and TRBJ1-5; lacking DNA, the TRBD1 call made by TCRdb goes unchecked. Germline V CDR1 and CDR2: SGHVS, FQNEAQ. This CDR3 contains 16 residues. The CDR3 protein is CASSLEGQGGNQPQHF.

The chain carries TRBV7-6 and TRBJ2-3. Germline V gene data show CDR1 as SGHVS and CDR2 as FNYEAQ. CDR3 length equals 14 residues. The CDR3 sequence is CASSLALRRDTQYF. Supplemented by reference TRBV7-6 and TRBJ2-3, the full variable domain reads GAGVSQSPRYKVTKRGQDVALRCDPISGHVSLYWYRQALGQGPEFLTYFNYEAQQDKSGLPNDRFSAERPEGSISTLTIQRTEQRDSAMYRCASSLALRRDTQYFGPGTRLTVL.

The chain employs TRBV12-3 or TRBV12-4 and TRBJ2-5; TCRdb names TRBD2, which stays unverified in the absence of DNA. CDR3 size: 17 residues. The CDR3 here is CASSLLLAGVSGETQYF.

CDR3: CASSYDTGANVLTF. V is TRBV6-6 and J is TRBJ2-6. CDR1 MNHNY and CDR2 SVGAGI come from the germline V gene (reference sequence). This CDR3 region has 14 residues.

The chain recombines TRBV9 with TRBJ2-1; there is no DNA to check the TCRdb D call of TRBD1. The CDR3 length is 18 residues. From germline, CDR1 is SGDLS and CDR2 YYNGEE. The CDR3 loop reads CASSVAPGRQVGYNEQFF.

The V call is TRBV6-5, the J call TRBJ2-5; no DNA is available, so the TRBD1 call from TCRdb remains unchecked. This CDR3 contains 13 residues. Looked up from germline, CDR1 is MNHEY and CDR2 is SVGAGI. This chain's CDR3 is CASSYGGSETQYF.

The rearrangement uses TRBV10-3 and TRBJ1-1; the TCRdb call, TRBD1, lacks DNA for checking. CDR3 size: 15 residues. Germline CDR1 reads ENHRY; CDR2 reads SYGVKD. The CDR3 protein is CAISETQGAYTEAFF.

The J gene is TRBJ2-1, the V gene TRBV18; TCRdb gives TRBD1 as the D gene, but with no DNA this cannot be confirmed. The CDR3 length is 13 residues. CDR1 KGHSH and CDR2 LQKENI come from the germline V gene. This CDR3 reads CASLDSSGNEQFF. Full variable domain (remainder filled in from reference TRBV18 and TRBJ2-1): NAGVMQNPRHLVRRRGQEARLRCSPMKGHSHVYWYRQLPEEGLKFMVYLQKENIIDESGMPKERFSAEFPKEGPSILRIQQVVRGDSAAYFCASLDSSGNEQFFGPGTRLTVL.

The CDR3 here is CASSLVAGVQETQYF. The chain is built from TRBV7-6 and TRBJ2-5; TCRdb's D gene call, TRBD2, goes unchecked for lack of DNA. Per germline, CDR1 SGHVS and CDR2 FNYEAQ. The CDR3 runs 15 residues.

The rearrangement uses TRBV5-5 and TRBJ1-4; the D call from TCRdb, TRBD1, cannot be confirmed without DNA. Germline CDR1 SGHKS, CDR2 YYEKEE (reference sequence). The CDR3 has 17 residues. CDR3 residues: CASSPYPGRGSEEKLFF.

The CDR3: CASSPTGGRVSYNEQFF. The chain recombines TRBV5-6 with TRBJ2-1; TCRdb calls TRBD1, which cannot be checked without DNA. The CDR3 length is 17 residues. The germline CDR1 and CDR2 sequences are SGHDT and YYEEEE.

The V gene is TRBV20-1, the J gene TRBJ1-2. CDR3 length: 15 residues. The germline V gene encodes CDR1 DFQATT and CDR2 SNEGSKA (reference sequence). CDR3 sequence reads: CSASESGRPRYGYTF.

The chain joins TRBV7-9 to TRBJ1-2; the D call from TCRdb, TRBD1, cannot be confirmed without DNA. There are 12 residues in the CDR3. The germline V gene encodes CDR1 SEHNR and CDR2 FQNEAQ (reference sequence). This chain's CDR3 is CASSPPGVGYTF.

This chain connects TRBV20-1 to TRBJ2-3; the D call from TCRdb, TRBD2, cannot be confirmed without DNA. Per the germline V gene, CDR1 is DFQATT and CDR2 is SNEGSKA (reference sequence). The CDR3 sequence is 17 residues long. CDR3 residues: CSATGGGASTSTDTQYF.

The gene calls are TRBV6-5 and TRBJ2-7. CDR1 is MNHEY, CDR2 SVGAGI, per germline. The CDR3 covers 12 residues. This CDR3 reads CASSSSTHEQYF.